This T cell receptor (beta chain) was retrieved from a study of blood T cells in healthy people across ages. Study outcomes and limitations: With unsorted PBMCs, a conclusive comparison of naive versus antigen-experienced cells was not possible.

Comment on this clonotype: Antigen unknown.

Trimming took 3 bases from V and 7 from J; bases not matched to a gene: 9. The CDR3 runs 15 residues. CDR1 SGHRS and CDR2 YFSETQ come from the germline V gene. Then a second PCR, running roughly 7 to 11 cycles, was carried out with a sample-barcoded 5' primer and a J-beta primer mix. TCRdb re-derived calls from the 5' RACE reads in MiXCR, one entry per CDR3 protein. Here the sample spans some 1.5 million distinct CDR3 sequences, roughly 43% being singletons. Input material: blood. The chain links TRBV5-1 to TRBJ1-1; 10 bases are shared with TRBD1. This TCR was recovered from a woman aged 18 to 35 in good health. This chain's CDR3 is CASSWGQGTLVEAFF. The CDR3 DNA is TGCGCCAGCAGCTGGGGACAGGGGACGCTGGTTGAAGCTTTCTTT.